The 11 T cell receptor beta chains given below trace back to one sample, sequenced in a study of T cells after yellow fever vaccination. TCRdb reprocessed the 5' RACE reads with MiXCR, giving one entry per CDR3 protein. The data contain about 360,000 distinct CDR3 sequences, under 7.5% of them singletons. This specimen was PBMCs, taken 5 days after the yellow fever booster vaccination. Every receptor here comes from a man aged 30-40 years who received the YFV17D yellow fever vaccine.

This clonotype was seen more than once but under ten times. The V and J genes are TRBV24-1 and TRBJ2-5; 13 bases align to TRBD2. The CDR3 loop spans 17 amino acids. Germline CDR1 and CDR2: KGHDR and SFDVKD. J lost 4 bases, V lost 4 bases, and 8 bases had no gene match. This CDR3 is CATSDAGTSGISETQYF. The CDR3 DNA sequence: TGTGCCACCAGTGACGCCGGGACTAGCGGGATATCAGAGACCCAGTACTTC.

This chain joins TRBV11-2 and TRBJ2-7; 9 nucleotides match TRBD1. Germline V lookup: CDR1 SGHAT, CDR2 FQNNGV. This CDR3 contains 16 residues. With V trimmed by 2 bases and J by 0 bases, 5 bases remained unmatched. CDR3 loop: CASSLFGQGSSYEQYF. DNA for the CDR3: TGTGCCAGCAGCTTATTCGGACAGGGGAGCTCCTACGAGCAGTACTTC.

At least ten counts were recorded for this clonotype. The rearrangement uses TRBV7-9 and TRBJ2-1; D ambiguous. The CDR3 runs to 11 residues. Germline V CDR1 and CDR2: SEHNR, FQNEAQ (reference sequence). V dropped 5 bases and J dropped 9 bases, with 8 bases sitting between them. As DNA, the CDR3 is TGTGCCAGCAGCCAAGTGGCTGAGCAGTTCTTC. Encoded protein: CASSQVAEQFF.

The rearrangement links TRBV10-3 to TRBJ2-7; 9 bases are shared with TRBD1. The CDR3 totals 16 residues. CDR1 is ENHRY, CDR2 SYGVKD, per germline. V lost 7 bases, J lost 5 bases, and 15 bases stayed unmatched. CDR3 region: CAIKNQVGTGSNEQYF. CDR3 sequence (DNA): TGTGCCATCAAAAATCAGGTCGGGACAGGGTCAAACGAGCAGTACTTC.

This clonotype was detected many times. V gene TRBV24-1 combines with J gene TRBJ2-5; 8 bases are shared with TRBD1. Germline-derived CDR1 and CDR2 are KGHDR and SFDVKD. Losses at the gene ends were 2 bases for V and 5 bases for J; bases not matched to a gene: 12. The CDR3 runs 17 residues. The CDR3 DNA follows: TGTGCCACCAGTGATTCTAAACCAGGGGGCTACAGGGAGACCCAGTACTTC. This sequence encodes CATSDSKPGGYRETQYF.

This chain connects TRBV20-1 to TRBJ2-1, with no clear D. Germline assignment: CDR1 DFQATT and CDR2 SNEGSKA (reference sequence). This CDR3 has 13 amino acids. V lost 5 bases to trimming and J lost 8 bases, with 16 bases between them. Here the CDR3 DNA reads TGCAGTGCTCCCCAAGGCCCCGGAGATGAGCAGTTCTTC. Encoded protein: CSAPQGPGDEQFF.

The chain employs TRBV2 and TRBJ2-5; D is unclear. The germline V gene encodes CDR1 SNHLY and CDR2 FYNNEI. CDR3 length: 14 residues. The ends were cut back, 4 bases at V and 2 bases at J, with 11 bases in the middle. DNA of the CDR3: TGTGCCAGCAGTGGGACCGATTATCAAGAGACCCAGTACTTC. Its translation: CASSGTDYQETQYF.

This clonotype has more than one count but fewer than ten. CDR3 sequence: CSARDGVASKNIQYF. The CDR3, as DNA: TGCAGTGCTAGAGATGGGGTAGCTAGCAAAAACATTCAGTACTTC. The gene calls are TRBV20-1 and TRBJ2-4; no reliable D call. Trimming cost V 0 bases and J 3 bases, with 12 bases left between them. The CDR3 loop spans 15 amino acids. CDR1 and CDR2 (germline): DFQATT, SNEGSKA (reference sequence).

This clonotype was picked up a small number of times. This chain links TRBV7-2 with TRBJ2-7; 13 bases are shared with TRBD2. There are 16 residues in the CDR3. Looked up from germline, CDR1 is SGHTA and CDR2 is FQGNSA. Unmatched junction bases numbered 9, after V lost 4 bases and J lost 6 bases. CDR3 sequence reads: CASSWGGTSGVGEQYF. CDR3 nucleotides: TGTGCCAGCAGCTGGGGGGGGACTAGCGGGGTTGGCGAGCAGTACTTC.

V and J are TRBV20-1 and TRBJ1-2; no clear D. CDR1 is DFQATT, CDR2 SNEGSKA, per germline (reference sequence). The CDR3 sequence is 15 residues long. V was pared by 6 bases and J by 1 base, with 18 bases between. The CDR3, as DNA: TGCAGTGCCAAGATGACACTGACTGATAACTATGGCTACACCTTC. Its translation: CSAKMTLTDNYGYTF.

In its sample, this clonotype was seen a few times. This chain links TRBV20-1 with TRBJ2-5; 13 bases align to TRBD2. CDR1 is DFQATT, CDR2 SNEGSKA, per germline (reference sequence). CDR3 length: 15 residues. V lost 5 bases and J lost 5; bases outside the gene matches: 8. For the CDR3, the DNA is TGCAGTGCTGCAACTAGCGGGAGGGCCTCGGAGACCCAGTACTTC. Translated: CSAATSGRASETQYF.